This T cell receptor beta chain was sequenced in a study of blood T cell repertoires in COVID-19. TCRdb's copy holds only in-frame clones and misses some; the assay was immunoSEQ multiplex PCR. The sample includes 310,000 or so clones, about 91% of them seen just once. What was sequenced was peripheral blood. This receptor was taken from a man aged 30 to 45 with COVID-19, enrolled during active disease.

The CDR3 sequence is CASSIAGGPVEQFF. CDR3 bases: TGTGCCAGCAGCATAGCGGGAGGTCCGGTTGAGCAGTTCTTC. The V gene is TRBV9, the J gene TRBJ2-1, with 10 positions matching TRBD2. V dropped 4 bases and J dropped 9; count of bases not matched to a gene: 7. The length of the CDR3 is 14 residues. CDR1 and CDR2 from the germline V gene are SGDLS and YYNGEE.